This T cell receptor (beta chain) was sequenced during a study of shared clonotypes between healthy human individuals. The CDR3 spans 15 residues. V was trimmed by 3 bases and J by 4 bases, leaving 15 bases between them. CDR1 LGHNA and CDR2 YSLEER come from the germline V gene. Broader study findings: Among donors, sharing of clonotypes was expected to be affected by sequencing depth.

About this clone itself: Its antigen is unidentified.

The data were produced by immunoSEQ multiplex PCR, yet TCRdb's version contains in-frame clones alone and is incomplete. The sample lists more than 2,000,000 clones; 85% to 95% were seen once. Sequencing input: naive CD4+ T cells from PBMCs. The subset was: CD45RA+ positively selected. This receptor was taken from a man between 18 and 29 years old in good health. Some clones in this sample may be carry-over from other donors' samples. The chain carries TRBV4-3 and TRBJ1-2, with D perhaps matching TRBD1 (6 bases). CDR3: CASSHRTGPGYGYTF. CDR3 DNA sequence: TGCGCCAGCAGCCACCGTACAGGGCCAGGCTATGGCTACACCTTC.